This T cell receptor (beta chain) was obtained from a study of blood T cells in healthy people across ages. Study-wide results and caveats: Compared with aged donors, long-lived donors showed fewer expanded clones, suggesting selection. Observed TCR beta diversity showed a strong correlation with the percentage of naive T cells as measured by flow cytometry.

Primed by a sample-barcoded 5' primer and a J-beta primer mix, a second PCR proceeded for about 6 to 12 cycles. From the 5' RACE reads, TCRdb called clonotypes with MiXCR, one entry per CDR3 protein. The table lists approximately 730,000 distinct CDR3 sequences, roughly 47% of them singletons. As regards this clonotype: Its antigen is not identified. One junction end disagrees with the germline gene, perhaps due to a read error.

The CDR3 loop spans 15 amino acids. The germline CDR1 and CDR2 sequences are SGHTA and FQGNSA. The chain links TRBV7-2 to TRBJ2-3, with D possibly being TRBD2 (5 bases). Sequenced input: blood. The TCR comes from a woman aged 55-69 years in good health. CDR3 coding DNA: TGTGCCGGCAGCTTAGACGGGGTGGTGGCAGATACGCAGTATTTT. Its translation is CAGSLDGVVADTQYF.